Below, one T cell receptor beta chain is given with its context. Antigen: not known. The CDR3 runs 11 residues. V was pared by 1 base and J by 9 bases, with 4 bases between. Germline CDR1 and CDR2: LGHNA and YSLEER. Libraries were prepared by immunoSEQ multiplex PCR; TCRdb keeps only in-frame clonotypes and omits some of them. In the table there are 1,200 or so clones, more than 35% of which are singletons. This specimen comes from a study of chemoradiotherapy in HPV16-positive cancers. Study conclusions and caveats: Functional assays defining HPV-specific T cells used only a couple of HPV16-positive patients. During treatment, candidate HPV-specific clones and E7-related motifs expanded in tumor.

Repeated repertoire sampling spanned the course of chemoradiotherapy. The gene calls are TRBV4-3 and TRBJ2-1; D is ambiguous. The TCR was taken from a human donor with HPV-associated anogenital cancer. Collection took place from a patient who underwent chemoradiotherapy. Here the CDR3 DNA reads TGCGCCAGCAGCCAAGGGGGTGAGCAGTTCTTC. It is translated as CASSQGGEQFF.